This T cell receptor beta chain was retrieved from a study of blood T cell repertoires in COVID-19 (dated by TCRdb to the early 2020s). Notes on the research overall: Samples covering the acute and convalescent phases of COVID-19 were provided by collaborators in the United States, Italy and Spain. Where available, HLA class I and class II types were obtained from metadata supplied by the sample provider rather than from assay-based typing. The dataset comprised deeply sampled blood TCRbeta repertoires from subjects exposed to, actively infected with, or recovered from COVID-19. The repertoires were made available in a free public database intended to serve as a resource for research on the immune response to SARS-CoV-2. Samples were obtained from the ongoing ImmuneRACE study (first 160 participants) and from 950 to 1,500 subjects provided by 6 global collaborators. The material from the prospective study consisted of cDNA or gDNA derived from T cells, B-cell-depleted T cells, or PBMCs. Sample metadata almost always included a de-identified subject ID, COVID-19 status, age in years and sex.

TCRbeta CDR3 regions were amplified from genomic DNA by means of the immunoSEQ Assay, a bias-controlled multiplex PCR. On the authors' methods: Nucleated cell counts per sample were estimated from amplification of reference gene primers within the assay. To quantify the absolute abundance of each unique TCRbeta CDR3 rearrangement, sequence reads were collapsed and filtered. For each sample, productive Simpson clonality was calculated by taking the square root of Simpson's diversity index across productive rearrangements. The table was pulled from immuneACCESS by TCRdb, which kept in-frame rearrangements only. Such tables lose some clones; where checked, under half of the loss comes from unresolved V genes, and the rest has no known cause. V and J calls plus clone size are reproduced from that table; the DNA served to infer D and trimming. This sample lists over 250,000 clones; 75% to 95% were detected once. Together, the top ten hold 2.5% to 3% of the sample.

Trimming leaves V shorter by 8 bases and J shorter by 4 bases, with the junction holding 6 bases beyond the gene matches. The CDR3 sequence holds 14 residues, the cysteine and phenylalanine included. Only the CDR3 region is kept as DNA, spanning 42 bases read in frame from base 1. The germline V gene provides CDR1 SGHRS and CDR2 YFSETQ. At one collaborating source in Seattle, patients were enrolled during active infection and were followed longitudinally through the course of disease. Collaborating institutions collected whole blood in K2EDTA tubes following their own protocols. For TCRbeta analysis, collaborators shipped samples as frozen whole blood, isolated PBMCs, or DNA extracted from either of those sample types. Findings and caveats that apply to the study as a whole: The amount of clinical and demographic metadata varied by source and participant and was provided uncurated.

In regard to this clone: Its antigen is still unknown. Base qualities were left out, and no much larger clone turns up one base away.

The sequencing input was peripheral blood. The sequence was collected from a person between 18 and 30 years old with COVID-19, enrolled during active disease. The chain couples TRBV5-1 to TRBJ2-2; the central 9 bases match TRBD2. The DNA reads TGCGCCAGTTCCGGGACTAGCTTCACCGGGGAGCTGTTTTTT. The encoded protein is CASSGTSFTGELFF.